The 2 T cell receptor beta chains listed next were all sequenced from one sample in a study of human T cells and chemical hapten exposure. Time point indicated: patch test 1, 2 weeks after DPC sensitization. Treatment indicated: therapeutic diphenylcyclopropenone sensitization with weekly scalp DPC. TCRdb redid the calling of the RACE reads with MiXCR, one entry per CDR3 protein. The table lists just over 80,000 distinct CDR3 sequences, about 10% of them singletons. The sequencing used whole blood, collected in connection with sensitization to the hapten diphenylcyclopropenone (DPC). The receptors shown here come from a woman between 45 and 60 years old with alopecia areata. Some clones in this sample may be carry-over from other donors' samples.

The table lists this clonotype with many counts. J is TRBJ2-1 and V is TRBV6-2 or TRBV6-3; 7 bases fit TRBD2. V dropped 8 bases and J dropped 4; count of bases not matched to a gene: 8. Looked up from germline, CDR1 is MNHEY and CDR2 is SVGEGT. The CDR3 is 14 amino acids. CDR3 DNA sequence: TGTGCCAGCTATAAAAGCGGGGAGTACAATGAGCAGTTCTTC. Translating gives CASYKSGEYNEQFF.

Concerning this clonotype itself: The junction differs from germline at one of its ends, possibly a read error. J is TRBJ1-5 and V is TRBV6-1; D not resolved. CDR1 and CDR2 from the germline V gene are MNHNS and SASEGT. This CDR3 spans 13 amino acids. The CDR3 sequence: CASCEVSNQPQHF. The DNA of the CDR3 is TGTGCCAGCTGTGAAGTAAGCAATCAGCCCCAGCATTTT.